Presented here are 18 T cell receptor beta chains from one specimen sequenced in a study of blood T cell repertoires in COVID-19. Profiling relied on immunoSEQ multiplex PCR, and the TCRdb table lists in-frame clones only, not all of them. The sample lists a few hundred thousand clones; about 82% were seen once. What was sequenced was peripheral blood. The receptors come from a man aged 50 to 60 with active or convalescent COVID-19.

The chain employs TRBV29-1 and TRBJ2-1; the D is unclear. CDR3 length equals 15 residues. Germline values: CDR1 SQVTM, CDR2 ANQGSEA. With 0 bases removed from V and 7 bases from J, the gap between germline ends came to 16 bases. The CDR3 sequence: CSVEDPFQTRNEQFF. In DNA form, the CDR3 reads TGCAGCGTTGAAGACCCCTTCCAGACCAGGAATGAGCAGTTCTTC.

This chain joins TRBV7-2 and TRBJ2-1; maybe TRBD1 (5 bases). CDR1 and CDR2 from the germline V gene are SGHTA and FQGNSA. V dropped 1 base and J dropped 0 bases, with 10 bases sitting between them. This CDR3 has 16 amino acids. The CDR3 bases are TGTGCCAGCAGCTTAGTAGGGGTAGGCTCCTACAATGAGCAGTTCTTC. Translating gives CASSLVGVGSYNEQFF.

The chain couples TRBV7-3 to TRBJ2-5; possibly TRBD2 for D (5 bases). The V end was cut by 1 base, the J end by 5 bases, with 14 bases between. Germline CDR1 SGHTA, CDR2 FQGTGA. The CDR3 contains 15 residues. The CDR3 reads CASSLIGRERETQYF. The CDR3 DNA follows: TGTGCCAGCAGCTTAATCGGACGGGAAAGGGAGACCCAGTACTTC.

The J gene is TRBJ2-1, the V gene TRBV25-1, with 11 bases fitting TRBD1. CDR1 and CDR2 from the germline V gene are MGHDK and SYGVNS. V shed 8 bases and J 5 bases; nucleotides not matched to a gene: 8. This CDR3 is built from 15 residues. CDR3 residues: CASSFRDRGNNEQFF. The CDR3 coding sequence is TGTGCCAGCTCGTTTAGGGACAGGGGGAACAATGAGCAGTTCTTC. Supplemented by reference TRBV25-1 and TRBJ2-1, the full variable domain reads EADIYQTPRYLVIGTGKKITLECSQTMGHDKMYWYQQDPGMELHLIHYSYGVNSTEKGDLSSESTVSRIRTEHFPLTLESARPSHTSQYLCASSFRDRGNNEQFFGPGTRLTVL.

This sequence joins TRBV2 and TRBJ2-3, with 8 bases matching TRBD1. V shed 11 bases and J 0 bases; nucleotides not matched to a gene: 4. Germline V CDR1 and CDR2: SNHLY, FYNNEI. The CDR3 sequence is 13 residues long. The CDR3 DNA is TGTGCCTCCAGGGGGCGAAGCACAGATACGCAGTATTTT. This translates into CASRGRSTDTQYF.

The V and J genes are TRBV12-3 or TRBV12-4 and TRBJ2-2; 10 nucleotides line up with TRBD2. This CDR3 comprises 12 residues. The V segment lost 8 bases and the J segment 6 bases; nucleotides outside the gene matches: 0. Here the CDR3 DNA reads TGTGCCAGCCTAGCGGGGGCCGGGGAGCTGTTTTTT. It codes for CASLAGAGELFF.

This chain links TRBV5-1 with TRBJ1-4; D might be TRBD1 (5 bases). The germline CDR1 and CDR2 sequences are SGHRS and YFSETQ. V was trimmed by 1 base and J by 8 bases, leaving 24 bases between them. CDR3 length: 18 residues. CDR3: CASSLSQGTFSGVEKLFF. The DNA of the CDR3 is TGCGCCAGCAGCTTGAGTCAGGGTACTTTCTCTGGGGTCGAAAAACTGTTTTTT.

The chain employs TRBV4-2 and TRBJ1-1, with 9 bases that match TRBD1. With V trimmed by 5 bases and J by 0 bases, 1 base remained unmatched. The CDR3 length is 14 residues. CDR1 is LGHNA and CDR2 is YNFKEQ in the germline V gene. CDR3 loop: CASSGTGLNTEAFF. In DNA, the CDR3 is TGTGCCAGCAGCGGGACAGGGTTGAACACTGAAGCTTTCTTT.

Comment on this clone: The sample has other DNA sequences that encode this CDR3 too. The rearrangement links TRBV12-3 or TRBV12-4 to TRBJ2-5, with a possible D match to TRBD2 (5 bases). V was clipped by 2 bases and J by 2 bases, with 6 bases between them. The CDR3 is made up of 13 amino acids. The CDR3 region is CASSLRGQETQYF. In DNA, the CDR3 is TGTGCCAGCAGTTTACGCGGGCAAGAGACCCAGTACTTC.

The chain links TRBV7-9 to TRBJ2-1; 8 nucleotides match TRBD1. V lost 2 bases, J lost 4 bases, and 4 bases stayed unmatched. CDR3 size: 15 residues. Germline assignment: CDR1 SEHNR and CDR2 FQNEAQ (reference sequence). This chain's CDR3 is CASSLWTGPYNEQFF. As DNA, the CDR3 is TGTGCCAGCAGCTTATGGACAGGGCCGTACAATGAGCAGTTCTTC. The variable domain in full, with the rest retrieved from reference TRBV7-9 and TRBJ2-1, is DTGVSQNPRHKITKRGQNVTFRCDPISEHNRLYWYRQTLGQGPEFLTYFQNEAQLEKSRLLSDRFSAERPKGSFSTLEIQRTEQGDSAMYLCASSLWTGPYNEQFFGPGTRLTVL.

The chain links TRBV5-6 to TRBJ2-2; no firm D call. The ends were cut back, 3 bases at V and 4 bases at J, with 10 bases in the middle. This CDR3 is built from 14 residues. CDR1 and CDR2 from the germline V gene are SGHDT and YYEEEE. In nucleotides, the CDR3 is TGTGCCAGCAGCTGGGCGCAGAGCACCGGGGAGCTGTTTTTT. Protein sequence: CASSWAQSTGELFF.

The chain combines TRBV19 with TRBJ1-1; possibly TRBD1 for D (6 bases). The germline V gene has CDR1 LNHDA and CDR2 SQIVND (reference sequence). There are 14 residues in the CDR3. Trimming shortened V by 5 bases and J by 1 base, and 11 bases separated the two germline ends. CDR3 sequence: CASSLRTANTEAFF. The CDR3 DNA sequence: TGTGCCAGTAGTCTCAGGACAGCGAACACTGAAGCTTTCTTT.

In nucleotides, the CDR3 is TGTGCCACCAGCAGGACAGGGGTTTGGGATTCACCCCTCCACTTT. Amino acid sequence: CATSRTGVWDSPLHF. This sequence joins TRBV15 and TRBJ1-6; 8 bases fit TRBD1. CDR3 length: 15 residues. J was trimmed by 8 bases and V by 3 bases; bases with no gene match: 6. CDR1 and CDR2 (germline): LNHNV, YYDKDF (reference sequence).

The V gene is TRBV10-3, the J gene TRBJ1-3, with TRBD1 matching 8 bases. CDR1 ENHRY and CDR2 SYGVKD come from the germline V gene. V was clipped by 3 bases and J by 0 bases; unmatched bases: 7. The CDR3 has 17 residues. Here the CDR3 reads CAISDPTGGTSGNTIYF. CDR3 bases: TGTGCCATCAGTGACCCTACAGGGGGTACCTCTGGAAACACCATATATTTT.

V and J are TRBV5-4 and TRBJ2-7; D is perhaps TRBD2 (5 bases). Per the germline V gene, CDR1 is SGHNT and CDR2 is YYREEE (reference sequence). V was clipped by 0 bases and J by 4 bases, with 14 bases between them. The CDR3 is 15 residues long. The DNA of the CDR3 is TGTGCCAGCAGCTTGGTACGGGCCGGGAAGTACGAGCAGTACTTC. It codes for CASSLVRAGKYEQYF.

V usage is TRBV6-5 and J usage is TRBJ2-7; perhaps TRBD1 as D (6 bases). This CDR3 region has 13 residues. With 7 bases removed from V and 5 bases from J, the gap between germline ends came to 15 bases. Germline V CDR1 and CDR2: MNHEY, SVGAGI. In nucleotides, the CDR3 is TGTGCCAGCACCCCTACAGGGTTCCACGAGCAGTACTTC. Encoded protein: CASTPTGFHEQYF.

The chain carries TRBV28 and TRBJ1-4; possible D gene TRBD1, 5 bases. Deletions cut 8 bases from V and 8 bases from J, with 21 bases between. The germline V gene has CDR1 MDHEN and CDR2 SYDVKM. The CDR3 totals 15 residues. CDR3 nucleotides: TGTGCCAGCCGTTACAACGGGGGGACGATGGAAAAACTGTTTTTT. This translates into CASRYNGGTMEKLFF.

This chain connects TRBV4-1 to TRBJ2-1; possibly TRBD1 for D (5 bases). Per germline, CDR1 MGHRA and CDR2 YSYEKL. Deletions cut 1 base from V and 6 bases from J, with 10 bases between. The CDR3 runs 14 residues. The CDR3 here is CASSQVGLFNEQFF. In DNA, the CDR3 is TGCGCCAGCAGCCAAGTGGGGCTATTCAATGAGCAGTTCTTC.